This TCR beta chain was captured by sequencing in a study of T cells in Graves' hyperthyroidism and ophthalmopathy. About the study: The authors collected peripheral blood at initial diagnosis, before any treatment.

Exclusion of a patient resulted from uncontrolled infection, other autoimmune disease, pregnancy or lactation. This sample holds PBMCs from 9.5 to 10 ml fresh peripheral blood. This clonotype came up many times. Template material for amplifying TCR beta CDR3 regions consisted of RNA transcripts. RT-PCR in the first round (using the HTBI primer set) targeted the TCR CDR3. TCRdb re-called the multiplex PCR reads with MiXCR, one entry per CDR3 protein. The repertoire holds around 490,000 distinct CDR3 sequences, with just under 20% as singletons. Trimming removed 0 bases from V and 6 bases from J, with 11 bases in between. Germline V lookup: CDR1 KGHSH, CDR2 LQKENI. This CDR3 spans 14 amino acids.

The source of this sequence is a man in his forties with Graves' ophthalmopathy. The sample was blood. V gene TRBV18 combines with J gene TRBJ1-2; D perhaps matches TRBD1 (5 bases). The CDR3 bases are TGTGCCAGCTCACCACCGCTTGCAGGGCATGGCTACACCTTC. Translating gives CASSPPLAGHGYTF.